This T cell receptor beta chain comes out of a study of chemoradiotherapy in HPV16-positive cancers (dated by TCRdb to between 2021 and 2022). Looking at the study overall: Candidate HPV-specific T-cell clones and common TCR motifs were defined through functional T-cell assays on cells from a couple of HPV16-positive patients. The study set out to ask whether T-cell immunity against the HPV oncoproteins E6 and E7 changes over the course of chemoradiotherapy and whether that immunity affects survival. Next, the candidate HPV-specific TCRs and motifs were followed in TCR repertoires from approximately 82 patients with HPV-related cancers. Study-level results and caveats: Expansion of candidate HPV-specific clones and E7-related TCR motifs was observed in the tumor microenvironment during treatment, whereas no such expansion was observed for non-HPV-specific T cells. In HPV16-positive patients, expansion of HPV-responsive T cells during chemoradiotherapy was associated with improved recurrence-free survival. The functional definition of HPV-specific T cells came from only a couple of HPV16-positive patients, and the survival association was reported for HPV16-positive patients.

Comment on this clone: What antigen it recognizes has not been identified. No much larger clone exists at a distance of one base, and base qualities are not known.

Because repertoires were sampled repeatedly during chemoradiotherapy, clonal expansion in the tumor microenvironment could be followed. The protocol used for the library was the immunoSEQ multiplex PCR assay. The table comes from immuneACCESS by way of TCRdb, which keeps in-frame sequences with V and J called. Part of the clones is missing from these tables; in studies checked, under half for an unresolved V gene and the rest for unknown reasons. This sample gives some 7,400 clones in total; approximately 80% of them show up just once. The biggest ten clones account for over 5% of the sample. Source: tumor tissue, taken from a patient who underwent chemoradiotherapy. The source is a human donor with HPV-associated anogenital cancer.

The CDR3 sequence is CAWSHRGRSSYNEQFF. DNA sequence: TGTGCCTGGAGCCACAGGGGGCGAAGCTCCTACAATGAGCAGTTCTTC. The V and J genes are TRBV30 and TRBJ2-1, with 9 central nucleotides matching TRBD1. The junction shows trimming of 3 bases on V and 0 bases on J, and the gene matches do not reach 6 bases of it. The germline V gene (reference sequence) sets CDR1 to GTSNPN and CDR2 to SVGIG. The CDR3 runs 16 residues from the cysteine to the phenylalanine. Only the CDR3 region is kept as DNA, spanning 48 bases read in frame from base 1.